A selection of T cell receptor beta chains follows, all from one sample in a study of blood T cell repertoires in COVID-19. Sequencing was performed with immunoSEQ multiplex PCR; in TCRdb, only in-frame clones are kept and a portion is missing. The repertoire holds approximately 240,000 clones, 84% seen once, with approximately 1.5% in the top ten. The specimen sequenced was peripheral blood. These receptors all stem from a woman between 40 and 50 years old who had recovered from COVID-19. Each CDR3 is given with its conserved first and last residue. The D gene is left open where the match is weak. Only part of the rows carry a size: once, few, many, or a class if the clone is expanded.

v_call	clone_size	d_call	j_call	cdr3_nt	cdr3_aa
TRBV3-1/TRBV3-2	NA	TRBD2	TRBJ2-3	TGTGCCAGCAGCCGCGGGGGGTATACGCAGTATTTT	CASSRGGYTQYF
TRBV5-4	NA	NA	TRBJ1-2	TGTGCCAGCAGCTTGGTAGGGGCGGCCATCGGGCGAAGCCATGGCTACACCTTC	CASSLVGAAIGRSHGYTF
TRBV6-6	NA	TRBD1	TRBJ1-6	TGTGCCAGCAGTTATGCACAGGGGAATAATTCACCCCTCCACTTT	CASSYAQGNNSPLHF
TRBV28	NA	TRBD2	TRBJ2-7	TGTGCCAGCAGCCGCAGGCGGGAGTCCTACGAGCAGTACTTC	CASSRRRESYEQYF
TRBV11-3	NA	NA	TRBJ1-2	TGTGCCAGCAGCTTAGATCGTGACACAGGCTACACCTTC	CASSLDRDTGYTF
TRBV10-3	NA	TRBD1	TRBJ1-2	TGTGCCATCAGACCCGGGACAGGGGGCGGCTATGGCTACACCTTC	CAIRPGTGGGYGYTF
TRBV6-6	once	NA	TRBJ1-2	TGTGCCAGCAGTTACTCTGGGCAGCCTACCCCCTATGGCTACACCTTC	CASSYSGQPTPYGYTF
TRBV6-2/TRBV6-3	NA	TRBD1	TRBJ2-7	TGTGCCAGCAGTTACAGGGACAGCTCCTACGAGCAGTACTTC	CASSYRDSSYEQYF
TRBV7-2	NA	TRBD1	TRBJ2-5	TGTGCCAGCAGCTTTGACAGGGGAAGAGAGACCCAGTACTTC	CASSFDRGRETQYF
TRBV5-5	NA	NA	TRBJ1-5	TGTGCCAGCAGCTTGAGCACAGGCCATAGCAATCAGCCCCAGCATTTT	CASSLSTGHSNQPQHF
TRBV2	NA	TRBD1	TRBJ1-2	TGTGCCATTGTCAGGGACAGGGGTGACTATGGCTACACCTTC	CAIVRDRGDYGYTF
TRBV20-1	NA	TRBD2	TRBJ2-1	TGCAGTGCTAGTGTTCCTAGCGGGGGTTACAATGAGCAGTTCTTC	CSASVPSGGYNEQFF
TRBV25-1	once	TRBD2	TRBJ2-5	TGTGCCAGCAGTGGGGCGGGGGGGCGGCAAGAGACCCAGTACTTC	CASSGAGGRQETQYF
TRBV15	NA	NA	TRBJ1-2	TGTGCCACCAGCAGAGATCCGGGGGCTAACTATGGCTACACCTTC	CATSRDPGANYGYTF
TRBV9	NA	TRBD1	TRBJ2-5	TGTGCCAGCAGCTGGACAGGGATAGAAGAGACCCAGTACTTC	CASSWTGIEETQYF
TRBV5-4	once	NA	TRBJ1-2	TGTGCCAGCAGTGAACGGGACATATCAAGCTTCACCTATGGCTACACCTTC	CASSERDISSFTYGYTF
TRBV2	NA	NA	TRBJ2-3	TGTGCCAGCAGTGACAGTATTAGCACAGATACGCAGTATTTT	CASSDSISTDTQYF
TRBV3-1/TRBV3-2	NA	TRBD2	TRBJ2-2	TGTGCCAGCAGCCCCCTCACTAGCGCCGGGGAGCTGTTTTTT	CASSPLTSAGELFF
TRBV19	NA	NA	TRBJ2-2	TGTGCCAGTAGTATCATCCCGGGGGAGGTGTATAGCGGGGAGCTGTTTTTT	CASSIIPGEVYSGELFF
TRBV7-9	NA	NA	TRBJ2-7	TGTGCCAGCAGCCAGGACAGTACCTACGAGCAGTACTTC	CASSQDSTYEQYF
TRBV5-8	few	NA	TRBJ2-7	TGTGCCAGCAGCTTCGGGGTCGGTGCCCCCTACGAGCAGTACTTC	CASSFGVGAPYEQYF
TRBV6-5	NA	TRBD1	TRBJ1-2	TGTGCCAGCAGTTACTCCCGTGGACAGGGAGGCTACACCTTC	CASSYSRGQGGYTF
TRBV18	few	NA	TRBJ1-1	TGTGCCAGCTCACCACCGGAGGGCACTGAAGCTTTCTTT	CASSPPEGTEAFF
TRBV7-2	NA	NA	TRBJ2-5	TGTGCCAGCAGCTTAGGAAACCCTGCGGAGACCCAGTACTTC	CASSLGNPAETQYF
TRBV25-1	NA	NA	TRBJ2-1	TGTGCCAGCAGTGGGGTGGAACAGGGTAGTGGGCCCGGGCAGTTCTTC	CASSGVEQGSGPGQFF
TRBV7-2	NA	TRBD1	TRBJ2-1	TGTGCCAGCAGCAAGGGGACAGGGACTTACAATGAGCAGTTCTTC	CASSKGTGTYNEQFF
TRBV3-1/TRBV3-2	NA	NA	TRBJ1-1	TGTGCCAGCAGCCAAGGGGGTCAGGGTGTAGCTTTCTTT	CASSQGGQGVAFF
TRBV10-3	NA	NA	TRBJ1-5	TGTGCCATCAGTGCTTCAGGGGACAATCAGCCCCAGCATTTT	CAISASGDNQPQHF
TRBV28	NA	TRBD1	TRBJ2-5	TGTGCCAGCAGTTCCGCCTCCGGGACAGGGGGCCGGGCCCAGTACTTC	CASSSASGTGGRAQYF
TRBV29-1	NA	NA	TRBJ2-3	TGCAGCGTTGATTCTCCAGATACGCAGTATTTT	CSVDSPDTQYF
TRBV6-2/TRBV6-3	once	TRBD2	TRBJ2-1	TGTGCCAGCAGACCTAGCGGGGGTTCGAGCGGCAATGAGCAGTTCTTC	CASRPSGGSSGNEQFF
TRBV29-1	NA	NA	TRBJ1-2	TGCAGCGTTGTCCGGTCTGGGACAAAGTCTGGCTACACCTTC	CSVVRSGTKSGYTF
TRBV5-6	once	NA	TRBJ2-3	TGTGCCAGCAGCTTTTGGACAGCTAGCACAGATACGCAGTATTTT	CASSFWTASTDTQYF
TRBV5-6	NA	TRBD2	TRBJ2-3	TGTGCCAGCAGCTTGCCGTTGAGCGGGAACTTAAACACAGATACGCAGTATTTT	CASSLPLSGNLNTDTQYF
TRBV5-1	NA	NA	TRBJ2-5	TGCGCCAGCAGCTTGGTAGGGAATACAGGAGAGACCCAGTACTTC	CASSLVGNTGETQYF
TRBV28	NA	TRBD1	TRBJ1-2	TGTGCCAGCAGTCCCATGGGGGACAGGGACCCTCGAACCTTC	CASSPMGDRDPRTF
TRBV7-2	NA	TRBD1	TRBJ2-2	TGTGCCAGCAGTGATGACAGGGGGCGTTTAACCGGGGAGCTGTTTTTT	CASSDDRGRLTGELFF